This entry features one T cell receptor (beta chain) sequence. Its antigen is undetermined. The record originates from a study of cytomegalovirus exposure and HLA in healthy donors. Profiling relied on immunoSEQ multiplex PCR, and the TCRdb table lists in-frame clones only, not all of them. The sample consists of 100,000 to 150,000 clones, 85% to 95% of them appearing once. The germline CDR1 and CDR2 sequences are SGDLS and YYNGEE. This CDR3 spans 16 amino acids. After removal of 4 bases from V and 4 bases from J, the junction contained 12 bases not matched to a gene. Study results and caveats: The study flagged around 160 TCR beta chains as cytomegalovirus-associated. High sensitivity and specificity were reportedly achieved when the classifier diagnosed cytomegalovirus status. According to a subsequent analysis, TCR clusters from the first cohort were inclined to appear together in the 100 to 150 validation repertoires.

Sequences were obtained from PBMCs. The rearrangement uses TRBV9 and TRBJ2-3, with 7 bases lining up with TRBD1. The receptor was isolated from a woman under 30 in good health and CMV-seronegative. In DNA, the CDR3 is TGTGCCAGCAGCCCCCGACAGGGACGGATCGCAGATACGCAGTATTTT. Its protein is CASSPRQGRIADTQYF.